These T cell receptor beta chains were read from a single sample in a study of cytomegalovirus exposure and HLA in healthy donors. Produced via immunoSEQ multiplex PCR; TCRdb's table is partial and in-frame only. There are about 80,000 clones in the sample; approximately 66% occur only once, and 3.5% to 4.5% lies in the top ten. The sample comprised PBMCs. The origin of the receptors is a male donor in good health and CMV-seropositive. The CDR3 runs from the conserved cysteine through the conserved F or W. D genes are given only for firm matches. Clone size, where shown, is once, few, many, or a class for clones that have expanded.

J,V,D,size,DNA,CDR3
TRBJ2-5,TRBV29-1,-,-,TGCAGCGCCAGACAGGGCGCGGAGGGGACCCAGTACTTC,CSARQGAEGTQYF
TRBJ1-1,TRBV7-9,TRBD1,-,TGTTCCAGCAGCGTTGACCGACAGGGGGCGACTGAAGCTTTCTTT,CSSSVDRQGATEAFF
TRBJ2-1,TRBV27,TRBD2,few,TGTGCCAGCAGCATGCGGGTACTAGCGGACTCCAGCTCCTACAATGAGCAGTTCTTC,CASSMRVLADSSSYNEQFF
TRBJ2-7,TRBV6-5,TRBD2,once,TGTGCCAGCAGCCGGGGGGGCTACGAGCAGTACTTC,CASSRGGYEQYF
TRBJ1-2,TRBV30,-,-,TGTGCCTGGACAGGGCGCTGGTATGGCTACACCTTC,CAWTGRWYGYTF
TRBJ2-4,TRBV7-2,-,-,TGTGCCAGCAGCCCCCCCGGGGATAACATTCAGTACTTC,CASSPPGDNIQYF
TRBJ2-7,TRBV6-5,TRBD2,-,TGTGCCAGCAGTCGACTAGCGGGGGACTACGAGCAGTACTTC,CASSRLAGDYEQYF
TRBJ2-1,TRBV6-4,-,-,TGTGCCAGCAGTGACTCAAGACAGTTTTCGGGGGATGAGCAGTTCTTC,CASSDSRQFSGDEQFF
TRBJ1-6,TRBV27,TRBD1,-,TGTGCCAGCAGTTTAGGGACAGGGGTTTCACCCCTCCACTTT,CASSLGTGVSPLHF
TRBJ2-7,TRBV4-1,-,-,TGCGCCAGCAGCCAAGTTAGTGAATACGAGCAGTACTTC,CASSQVSEYEQYF
TRBJ2-2,TRBV5-1,TRBD2,-,TGCGCCAGCAGCTTGGATACAGCGGGAGGCTCCGGGGAGCTGTTTTTT,CASSLDTAGGSGELFF
TRBJ1-4,TRBV13,TRBD1,-,TGTGCCAGCAGCCCCCACAGGGGGGCTAATGAAAAACTGTTTTTT,CASSPHRGANEKLFF
TRBJ2-1,TRBV7-9,TRBD1,-,TGTGCCAGCAGCTTAGAGGACAGGGGGCTATACAATGAGCAGTTCTTC,CASSLEDRGLYNEQFF
TRBJ2-7,TRBV18,-,few,TGTGCCAGCTCACCACCCTCTGGGCCGGCCAGCAACGAGCAGTACTTC,CASSPPSGPASNEQYF
TRBJ1-1,TRBV30,-,-,TGTGCCTGGATGAAAGGGGACACTGAAGCTTTCTTT,CAWMKGDTEAFF
TRBJ2-7,TRBV9,TRBD1,-,TGTGCCAGCAGCACCCGGACAGGAAAGGTGTCCAACGAGCAGTACTTC,CASSTRTGKVSNEQYF
TRBJ2-2,TRBV27,-,-,TGTGCCAGCAGTTTATCCACAGTCCTGACGACCGTTAACGCCGGGGAGCTGTTTTTT,CASSLSTVLTTVNAGELFF
TRBJ2-3,TRBV27,-,-,TGTGCCAGCAGTTCCCCAGGACTCACAGGGGATACGCAGTATTTT,CASSSPGLTGDTQYF
TRBJ1-5,TRBV18,-,-,TGTGCCAGCTCACCATCGAGTCTGTTGCAGCCCCAGCATTTT,CASSPSSLLQPQHF
TRBJ1-2,TRBV6-5,-,few,TGTGCCAGCAGTTACGGGGGGGGCGTTGGCTACACCTTC,CASSYGGGVGYTF
TRBJ1-3,TRBV29-1,-,-,TGCAGCGTTGGCAGGGCCGGCTCTGGAAACACCATATATTTT,CSVGRAGSGNTIYF
TRBJ1-6,TRBV6-1,TRBD1,-,TGTGCCAGCAGTGAAGCGACAGGGTCATCCTATAATTCACCCCTCCACTTT,CASSEATGSSYNSPLHF
TRBJ2-7,TRBV28,-,-,TGTGCCAGCAGTCCCCCCAGCTACGAGCAGTACTTC,CASSPPSYEQYF
TRBJ2-3,TRBV4-2,TRBD2,-,TGTGCCAGCAGCTGGGGACTAGCGGGACGGGAGGATACGCAGTATTTT,CASSWGLAGREDTQYF
TRBJ1-1,TRBV5-4,-,-,TGTGCCAGCAGCTTCGGGGACACTGAAGCTTTCTTT,CASSFGDTEAFF
TRBJ1-5,TRBV19,TRBD1,few,TGTGCCCCATGTACAGGGGTTCAGCCCCAGCATTTT,CAPCTGVQPQHF
TRBJ2-3,TRBV7-7,-,once,TGTGCCAGCAGCTTAGGTGGGCCCACAGATACGCAGTATTTT,CASSLGGPTDTQYF
TRBJ1-1,TRBV7-2,-,-,TGTGCCAGCAGCTTACCAGGGAACACTGAAGCTTTCTTT,CASSLPGNTEAFF
TRBJ2-7,TRBV5-1,-,-,TGCGCCAGCAGCTTGGTTTCTGGCGGACAGTCCTACGAGCAGTACTTC,CASSLVSGGQSYEQYF
TRBJ2-2,TRBV13,TRBD1,few,TGTGCCAGCAGCTTAGTAAAAACGGACAGGGCGACGGACACCGGGGAGCTGTTTTTT,CASSLVKTDRATDTGELFF
TRBJ2-3,TRBV7-7,-,-,TGTGCTAGCAGCCCAAGCAGGGGAACAGATACGCAGTATTTT,CASSPSRGTDTQYF
TRBJ2-5,TRBV10-3,TRBD1,few,TGTGCCATCAGTGACCGGGACAGGGGGCGCGAGGAGACCCAGTACTTC,CAISDRDRGREETQYF
TRBJ2-5,TRBV9,TRBD2,-,TGTGCCAGCAGCCCCGGACTAGCGGAAGAGACCCAGTACTTC,CASSPGLAEETQYF
TRBJ1-1,TRBV29-1,-,-,TGCAGCGCGGTCGGAGGGTCCAACACTGAAGCTTTCTTT,CSAVGGSNTEAFF
TRBJ2-3,TRBV7-9,TRBD2,-,TGTGCCAGCAGCTTCGGACTAGCGGGAGGAGATACGCAGTATTTT,CASSFGLAGGDTQYF
TRBJ1-1,TRBV14,-,-,TGTGCCAGCAGCCCCACCAGGGGAGGGGTCACTGAAGCTTTCTTT,CASSPTRGGVTEAFF
TRBJ1-1,TRBV7-8,TRBD1,-,TGTGCCAGCAGCTTAGAATCCCGGAACAGGGGAGCTTTCTTT,CASSLESRNRGAFF
TRBJ1-6,TRBV25-1,TRBD1,-,TGTGCCAGCAGTGTTGGACAGGGGGTGAATTCACCCCTCCACTTT,CASSVGQGVNSPLHF
TRBJ1-1,TRBV7-9,TRBD1,-,TGTTCCAGCAGCTTAGCGTCGACAGGGGGAAACACTGAAGCTTTCTTT,CSSSLASTGGNTEAFF
TRBJ2-5,TRBV6-6,TRBD1,-,TGTGCCAGCTTTTTACAGGGGGGATTCCAAGAGACCCAGTACTTC,CASFLQGGFQETQYF
TRBJ1-1,TRBV2,TRBD1,medium-sized,TGTGCCAGCAGCCCGACAGGGTCGAACACTGAAGCTTTCTTT,CASSPTGSNTEAFF
TRBJ2-1,TRBV7-9,-,-,TGTGCCAGCAGCCTGGTCCTCAGTGACAATGAGCAGTTCTTC,CASSLVLSDNEQFF
TRBJ1-1,TRBV19,-,-,TGTGCCAGTAGTCACCCCAGGGGTAGTTCGAACACTGAAGCTTTCTTT,CASSHPRGSSNTEAFF
TRBJ1-1,TRBV9,-,-,TGTGCCAGCAGACCAGTGGGGCCGGTCGAAGCTTTCTTT,CASRPVGPVEAFF
TRBJ2-7,TRBV6-6,TRBD2,-,TGTGCCAGCAGTTACTCGGCTAGCGGGAGAGGGTACGAGCAGTACTTC,CASSYSASGRGYEQYF
TRBJ1-1,TRBV19,TRBD1,-,TGTGCCAGTAGTGCCACAGGGGCCAACACTGAAGCTTTCTTT,CASSATGANTEAFF
TRBJ1-4,TRBV6-5,TRBD1,-,TGTGCCAGCAGTTACTCTAGGGGGCAGAATGAAAAACTGTTTTTT,CASSYSRGQNEKLFF
TRBJ2-3,TRBV7-2,TRBD2,-,TGTGCCAGCAGCTTTCTAGCGGGGCATAGCACAGATACGCAGTATTTT,CASSFLAGHSTDTQYF
TRBJ2-7,TRBV6-5,TRBD2,-,TGTGCCAGCAAGACGGGGCGGGAGAGGGACGAGCAGTACTTC,CASKTGRERDEQYF
TRBJ1-3,TRBV7-9,-,-,TGTGCCAGCAGCTTAGCCCAGGGAAGAGGAAACACCATATATTTT,CASSLAQGRGNTIYF